One and the same sample provided the 20 T cell receptor beta chains below, sequenced in a study of cytomegalovirus exposure and HLA in healthy donors. PCR primers comprised 60 Vbeta and 13 Jbeta primers. Sequencing was performed with immunoSEQ multiplex PCR; in TCRdb, only in-frame clones are kept and a portion is missing. Of roughly 100,000 clones in the sample, over 60% were seen once. The sequenced material came from PBMCs. These receptors all stem from a woman aged 18 to 35 in good health and CMV-seropositive.

Here the CDR3 DNA reads TGTGCCAGCAGCCAAGATCCAGCGGCAGCATACGAGCAGTACGTC. Residues: CASSQDPAAAYEQYV. This chain joins TRBV14 and TRBJ2-7, with D perhaps matching TRBD2 (5 bases). The CDR3 loop spans 15 amino acids. V was shortened by 0 bases and J by 4 bases, with 13 bases between the two germline ends. The germline gives CDR1 SGHDN, CDR2 FVKESK.

The rearrangement joins TRBV9 to TRBJ2-1, with 7 bases matching TRBD1. The CDR3 extends over 16 amino acids. V dropped 4 bases and J dropped 0; count of bases not matched to a gene: 7. CDR1 and CDR2 from the germline V gene are SGDLS and YYNGEE. DNA for the CDR3: TGTGCCAGCAGCACGTCGACAGGGAGCTCCTACAATGAGCAGTTCTTC. Translated, it gives CASSTSTGSSYNEQFF.

The V call is TRBV5-1, the J call TRBJ2-3; 10 nucleotides align to TRBD2. Germline CDR1 reads SGHRS; CDR2 reads YFSETQ. Trimming took 2 bases from V and 2 from J; bases not matched to a gene: 2. This CDR3 spans 15 amino acids. The CDR3: CASSFLAGATDTQYF. The CDR3 DNA sequence: TGCGCCAGCAGCTTTCTAGCGGGAGCCACAGATACGCAGTATTTT.

The rearrangement joins TRBV5-1 to TRBJ2-7; maybe TRBD1 (6 bases). Deletions cut 7 bases from V and 4 bases from J, with 15 bases between. The CDR3 is 13 residues long. Germline loops: CDR1 SGHRS, CDR2 YFSETQ. The CDR3 sequence: CASSTGQGYEQYF. In DNA, the CDR3 is TGCGCCAGCTCGACAGGTCAGGGGTACGAGCAGTACTTC.

The V and J genes are TRBV6-5 and TRBJ1-1; D is unresolved. Trimming shortened V by 2 bases and J by 7 bases, and 11 bases separated the two germline ends. Looked up from germline, CDR1 is MNHEY and CDR2 is SVGAGI. The length of the CDR3 is 13 residues. The CDR3 region has the DNA TGTGCCAGCAGTTACCCCCCCGGCGGTGAAGCTTTCTTT. It specifies CASSYPPGGEAFF.

The V call is TRBV10-3, the J call TRBJ1-3; D gene unclear. Looked up from germline, CDR1 is ENHRY and CDR2 is SYGVKD. Deletions cut 3 bases from V and 1 base from J, with 10 bases between. The CDR3 runs 15 residues. The CDR3 here is CAISDDNLSGNTIYF. CDR3 DNA sequence: TGTGCCATCAGTGACGACAACCTATCTGGAAACACCATATATTTT.

The gene calls are TRBV11-2 and TRBJ2-5, with TRBD2 identical over 8 bases. CDR1 is SGHAT, CDR2 FQNNGV, per germline. J was trimmed by 5 bases and V by 6 bases; bases with no gene match: 8. This CDR3 has 14 amino acids. The CDR3 reads CASRLSGSMETQYF. The CDR3 coding sequence is TGTGCCAGCAGGTTGAGCGGGAGTATGGAGACCCAGTACTTC.

The chain joins TRBV5-1 to TRBJ1-1; 8 positions agree with TRBD1. There are 15 residues in the CDR3. The germline gives CDR1 SGHRS, CDR2 YFSETQ. Unmatched junction bases numbered 2, after V lost 0 bases and J lost 1 base. The CDR3 spells CASSLGTGRNTEAFF. For the CDR3, the DNA is TGCGCCAGCAGCTTGGGGACAGGGAGGAACACTGAAGCTTTCTTT.

This clone has a handful of counts. This chain links TRBV25-1 with TRBJ1-2; 9 bases map to TRBD1. V was pared by 6 bases and J by 4 bases, with 6 bases of the junction left unmatched. Germline CDR1 and CDR2: MGHDK and SYGVNS. This CDR3 comprises 14 residues. The CDR3 sequence is CASSTGGIVYGYTF. CDR3 bases: TGTGCCAGCAGCACAGGGGGCATTGTCTATGGCTACACCTTC.

The V and J genes are TRBV5-1 and TRBJ2-5, with D tentatively TRBD2 (7 bases). The length of the CDR3 is 14 residues. The germline gives CDR1 SGHRS, CDR2 YFSETQ. The ends were cut back, 3 bases at V and 5 bases at J, with 14 bases in the middle. The CDR3, as DNA: TGCGCCAGCAGCTGGGGGCGGGAGTTTGAGACCCAGTACTTC. Amino acid sequence: CASSWGREFETQYF.

The rearrangement links TRBV6-1 to TRBJ2-3; 14 bases line up with TRBD2. J gave up 6 bases and V 7 bases, and 6 bases lay outside the gene matches. The germline gives CDR1 MNHNS, CDR2 SASEGT. The CDR3 consists of 15 residues. The CDR3 nucleotides read TGTGCCAGCACCGGACTAGCGGGAGGAGGCGATACGCAGTATTTT. This translates into CASTGLAGGGDTQYF.

The chain carries TRBV7-9 and TRBJ1-5; 7 bases line up with TRBD1. The germline V gene has CDR1 SEHNR and CDR2 FQNEAQ (reference sequence). V was pared by 1 base and J by 6 bases, with 3 bases of the junction left unmatched. This CDR3 is built from 14 residues. The DNA of the CDR3 is TGTGCCAGCAGCTTAGAGGGGGCTAGTCAGCCCCAGCATTTT. The encoded protein is CASSLEGASQPQHF.

The J gene is TRBJ2-7, the V gene TRBV12-5; D possibly corresponds to TRBD2 (5 bases). V was clipped by 0 bases and J by 0 bases, with 12 bases between them. Germline V gene data show CDR1 as LGHNT and CDR2 as FRNRAP. This CDR3 has 16 amino acids. DNA for the CDR3: TGTGCTAGTGGTTTGGTACCCAGCACTAGCTCCTACGAGCAGTACTTC. Translation: CASGLVPSTSSYEQYF.

This CDR3 is CASSQWLAGGEQYF. CDR3 coding DNA: TGTGCCAGCAGCCAGTGGCTAGCGGGAGGCGAGCAGTACTTC. This chain connects TRBV7-2 to TRBJ2-7, with 11 bases lining up with TRBD2. The germline gives CDR1 SGHTA, CDR2 FQGNSA. CDR3 size: 14 residues. Germline trimming cut 5 bases from V and 6 bases from J; bases unmatched to any gene: 6.

The V call is TRBV5-5, the J call TRBJ1-4; TRBD1 matches 7 bases. The V gene's germline CDR1 is SGHKS and CDR2 YYEKEE (reference sequence). The CDR3 sequence is 11 residues long. V was pared by 4 bases and J by 11 bases, with 2 bases of the junction left unmatched. In DNA form, the CDR3 reads TGTGCCAGCAGCGCGGGACAGAAACTGTTTTTT. Amino acids: CASSAGQKLFF.

The CDR3 region is CSVVVGLAQDTQYF. DNA for the CDR3: TGCAGCGTTGTGGTCGGACTAGCCCAAGATACGCAGTATTTT. This chain joins TRBV29-1 and TRBJ2-3; 8 nucleotides match TRBD2. The length of the CDR3 is 14 residues. Looked up from germline, CDR1 is SQVTM and CDR2 is ANQGSEA. Trimming cost V 4 bases and J 5 bases; bases outside gene matches: 8.

This clone has a handful of counts. V is TRBV2 and J is TRBJ2-3, with D maybe TRBD2 (6 bases). The CDR3 is 15 residues long. Trimming removed 7 bases from V and 2 bases from J, with 16 bases in between. Germline V gene data show CDR1 as SNHLY and CDR2 as FYNNEI. The CDR3 DNA reads TGTGCCAGCACGTCCCGACTAGGCTCCACAGATACGCAGTATTTT. The encoded protein is CASTSRLGSTDTQYF.

The chain has TRBV5-1 and TRBJ1-2; 8 bases line up with TRBD1. V was pared by 4 bases and J by 7 bases, with 9 bases of the junction left unmatched. The CDR3 has 14 amino acids. From germline, CDR1 is SGHRS and CDR2 YFSETQ. This chain's CDR3 is CASSVAGGAGGYTF. The CDR3 nucleotides read TGCGCCAGCAGCGTCGCAGGGGGCGCGGGTGGCTACACCTTC.

The chain joins TRBV30 to TRBJ1-5, with D perhaps matching TRBD1 (6 bases). V was shortened by 1 base and J by 0 bases, with 10 bases between the two germline ends. The CDR3 contains 15 residues. CDR1 is GTSNPN, CDR2 SVGIG, per germline (reference sequence). This CDR3 reads CAWSGTEYSNQPQHF. The CDR3 nucleotides are TGTGCCTGGAGTGGGACAGAGTATAGCAATCAGCCCCAGCATTTT. Full variable domain (missing parts from reference TRBV30 and TRBJ1-5): SQTIHQWPATLVQPVGSPLSLECTVEGTSNPNLYWYRQAAGRGLQLLFYSVGIGQISSEVPQNLSASRPQDRQFILSSKKLLLSDSGFYLCAWSGTEYSNQPQHFGDGTRLSIL.

The DNA for the CDR3 is TGTGCCATCAGTGCCGGGACAGGCAATATTTACGAGCAGTACTTC. Amino acids: CAISAGTGNIYEQYF. The chain uses TRBV10-3 and TRBJ2-7, with 8 bases that match TRBD1. Losses at the gene ends were 4 bases for V and 4 bases for J; bases not matched to a gene: 9. This CDR3 is 15 amino acids long. CDR1 is ENHRY, CDR2 SYGVKD, per germline.